The 17 T cell receptor beta chains presented below share a single source sample, sequenced in a study of T cells in Graves' hyperthyroidism and ophthalmopathy. The CDR3 regions of TCR beta were amplified from RNA transcripts. Carried out on the TCR CDR3, a first-round RT-PCR used the HTBI primer set. TCRdb analysed the multiplex PCR reads with MiXCR anew, one entry per CDR3 protein. This sample has around 600,000 distinct CDR3 sequences, with about 14% found just once. Sequenced: blood. Receptors were obtained from a woman younger than 30 with Graves' ophthalmopathy.

At least ten counts were recorded for this clonotype. DNA of the CDR3: TGTGCCAGCAGTACCCGGACAGGAGGGACAGATACGCAGTATTTT. Translated, it gives CASSTRTGGTDTQYF. The chain couples TRBV28 to TRBJ2-3; the D gene is possibly TRBD1 (7 bases). Trimming took 5 bases from V and 3 from J, leaving 15 bases between them. The CDR3 length is 15 residues. Germline CDR1 and CDR2: MDHEN and SYDVKM.

There are many counts of this clonotype. This chain links TRBV11-2 with TRBJ1-2; TRBD1 matches 7 bases. V lost 5 bases to trimming and J lost 0 bases; unmatched junction nucleotides: 9. This CDR3 is 16 amino acids long. Germline CDR1 and CDR2: SGHAT and FQNNGV. The CDR3 DNA reads TGTGCCAGCAGCCCCCAGGCCGGGACAGCTAACTATGGCTACACCTTC. This codes for CASSPQAGTANYGYTF. Supplemented by reference TRBV11-2 and TRBJ1-2, the full variable domain reads EAGVAQSPRYKIIEKRQSVAFWCNPISGHATLYWYQQILGQGPKLLIQFQNNGVVDDSQLPKDRFSAERLKGVDSTLKIQPAKLEDSAVYLCASSPQAGTANYGYTFGSGTRLTVV.

The J gene is TRBJ2-5, the V gene TRBV3-1; 7 bases map to TRBD1. This CDR3 is 17 amino acids long. Germline assignment: CDR1 LGHDT and CDR2 YNNKEL (reference sequence). Germline trimming cut 4 bases from V and 4 bases from J; bases unmatched to any gene: 15. CDR3 sequence reads: CASSRYWGRGTRETQYF. The CDR3 coding sequence is TGTGCCAGCAGCCGCTACTGGGGCAGGGGGACCCGAGAGACCCAGTACTTC.

In its sample, this clonotype was seen a few times. The chain uses TRBV4-2 and TRBJ2-5, with 8 bases that match TRBD1. The germline CDR1 and CDR2 sequences are LGHNA and YNFKEQ. The CDR3 is 15 residues long. Trimming removed 1 base from V and 14 bases from J; junction bases left unmatched: 15. The CDR3 nucleotides are TGTGCCAGCAGCCAAGTTCCGGGACAGGCGGAAGGCACCTACTTC. Translation: CASSQVPGQAEGTYF.

The sample holds many counts of this clonotype. The rearrangement uses TRBV4-3 and TRBJ2-7; the D gene is possibly TRBD1 (6 bases). This CDR3 has 16 amino acids. Germline V gene data show CDR1 as LGHNA and CDR2 as YSLEER. V was cut by 4 bases and J by 3 bases, with 19 bases left in between. CDR3 region: CASSRVYRVLDYEQYF. The DNA for the CDR3 is TGCGCCAGCAGCCGGGTTTACAGGGTGCTGGACTACGAGCAGTACTTC.

The rearrangement joins TRBV30 to TRBJ2-1; D possibly uses TRBD1 or TRBD2 (5 bases each). Germline V lookup: CDR1 GTSNPN, CDR2 SVGIG (reference sequence). The length of the CDR3 is 15 residues. With 0 bases removed from V and 4 bases from J, the gap between germline ends came to 13 bases. CDR3 sequence: CAWSVFGGRYNEQFF. DNA of the CDR3: TGTGCCTGGAGTGTGTTTGGGGGAAGGTACAATGAGCAGTTCTTC.

This clonotype showed up just a few times. The chain combines TRBV12-3 or TRBV12-4 with TRBJ2-2; 11 bases match TRBD2. V lost 3 bases and J lost 5; bases outside the gene matches: 8. The CDR3 contains 17 residues. The CDR3 is CASSFRLAGRETGELFF. The CDR3 bases are TGTGCCAGCAGTTTCCGACTAGCGGGAAGGGAGACCGGGGAGCTGTTTTTT.

This clonotype was seen repeatedly, ten times or more. The V gene is TRBV28, the J gene TRBJ2-1, with 10 bases lining up with TRBD1. The germline gives CDR1 MDHEN, CDR2 SYDVKM. The V gene end was trimmed by 7 bases and the J gene end by 4 bases; junction bases not matched to a gene: 4. This CDR3 is 14 amino acids long. CDR3 bases: TGTGCCAGCACCGAGGGACAGGGGTACAATGAGCAGTTCTTC. This sequence encodes CASTEGQGYNEQFF.

This clonotype was observed at least ten times. The rearrangement uses TRBV12-3 or TRBV12-4 and TRBJ1-2; 7 bases are a match to TRBD1. V lost 2 bases and J lost 6; bases outside the gene matches: 3. The CDR3 totals 13 residues. The CDR3 DNA reads TGTGCCAGCAGTTTACACAGGGGACATGGCTACACCTTC. Protein product: CASSLHRGHGYTF.

This clonotype was counted ten times or more. The chain has TRBV29-1 and TRBJ2-7, with 7 positions matching TRBD1. CDR3 size: 17 residues. Germline V lookup: CDR1 SQVTM, CDR2 ANQGSEA. V lost 1 base to trimming and J lost 0 bases; unmatched junction nucleotides: 12. The CDR3 region has the DNA TGCAGCGTTGAAGGGGGGACAGCAACTTTAGACTCCTACGAGCAGTACTTC. This encodes CSVEGGTATLDSYEQYF.

This clonotype was counted at least ten times. This chain links TRBV12-3 or TRBV12-4 with TRBJ2-3; 8 bases align to TRBD1. Trimming at V came to 6 bases and at J to 5 bases, leaving 7 bases not matched to a gene. The CDR3 has 14 residues. The chain's CDR3 is CASRTGGSVDTQYF. The CDR3 coding sequence is TGTGCCAGCAGAACAGGGGGTTCGGTAGATACGCAGTATTTT.

This clonotype was seen just once. The V gene is TRBV4-1, the J gene TRBJ2-5; D perhaps matches TRBD1 (6 bases). CDR1 MGHRA and CDR2 YSYEKL come from the germline V gene. V shed 3 bases and J shed 7 bases, with 9 bases lying between them. The CDR3 loop spans 12 amino acids. In DNA form, the CDR3 reads TGCGCCAGCAGCCAGTTGGGGGCGACCCAGTACTTC. Its protein is CASSQLGATQYF.

This clonotype was detected many times. CDR3 DNA sequence: TGTGCCTGGAGTCGATATGCCCTCTACGAGCAGTACTTC. Protein sequence: CAWSRYALYEQYF. The genes are TRBV30 and TRBJ2-7; no clear D gene. The CDR3 runs 13 residues. V lost 2 bases to trimming and J lost 3 bases, with 11 bases between them. Per the germline V gene, CDR1 is GTSNPN and CDR2 is SVGIG (reference sequence). Complete variable domain (other parts from reference TRBV30 and TRBJ2-7): SQTIHQWPATLVQPVGSPLSLECTVEGTSNPNLYWYRQAAGRGLQLLFYSVGIGQISSEVPQNLSASRPQDRQFILSSKKLLLSDSGFYLCAWSRYALYEQYFGPGTRLTVT.

DNA for the CDR3: TGTGCCAGCAGTGACAGGGGGAATCGCGAGCAGTACTTC. It is translated as CASSDRGNREQYF. This chain connects TRBV28 to TRBJ2-7; 9 bases match TRBD1. This CDR3 comprises 13 residues. The trim removed 5 bases at V and 6 bases at J, leaving 5 bases unmatched. CDR1 MDHEN and CDR2 SYDVKM come from the germline V gene.

The chain combines TRBV20-1 with TRBJ2-4; 7 bases fit TRBD1. This CDR3 comprises 16 residues. Germline CDR1 is DFQATT and CDR2 is SNEGSKA (reference sequence). V lost 1 base, J lost 1 base, and 7 bases stayed unmatched. The CDR3 coding sequence is TGCAGTGCTAGAGGACAGGGATTGAGGGCCAAAAACATTCAGTACTTC. Translated: CSARGQGLRAKNIQYF.

In regard to this clonotype: A much larger clone sits a single nucleotide away, making a read error possible. J is TRBJ1-1 and V is TRBV28; D not resolved. The CDR3 covers 14 residues. In germline, CDR1 is MDHEN, CDR2 SYDVKM. The CDR3 here is CVSKEWGWNTEAFF. The CDR3, as DNA: TGTGTCAGCAAAGAATGGGGTTGGAACACTGAAGCTTTCTTT.

In this sample, this clonotype turned up many times. The rearrangement links TRBV30 to TRBJ2-7; TRBD2 matches at 11 bases. V trimming: 2 bases; J trimming: 0 bases; junction bases outside the gene matches: 3. Germline V lookup: CDR1 GTSNPN, CDR2 SVGIG (reference sequence). The CDR3 is 15 amino acids. CDR3 DNA sequence: TGTGCCTGGAGTCCCGGGACTAGCGGCTCCTACGAGCAGTACTTC. It encodes CAWSPGTSGSYEQYF.